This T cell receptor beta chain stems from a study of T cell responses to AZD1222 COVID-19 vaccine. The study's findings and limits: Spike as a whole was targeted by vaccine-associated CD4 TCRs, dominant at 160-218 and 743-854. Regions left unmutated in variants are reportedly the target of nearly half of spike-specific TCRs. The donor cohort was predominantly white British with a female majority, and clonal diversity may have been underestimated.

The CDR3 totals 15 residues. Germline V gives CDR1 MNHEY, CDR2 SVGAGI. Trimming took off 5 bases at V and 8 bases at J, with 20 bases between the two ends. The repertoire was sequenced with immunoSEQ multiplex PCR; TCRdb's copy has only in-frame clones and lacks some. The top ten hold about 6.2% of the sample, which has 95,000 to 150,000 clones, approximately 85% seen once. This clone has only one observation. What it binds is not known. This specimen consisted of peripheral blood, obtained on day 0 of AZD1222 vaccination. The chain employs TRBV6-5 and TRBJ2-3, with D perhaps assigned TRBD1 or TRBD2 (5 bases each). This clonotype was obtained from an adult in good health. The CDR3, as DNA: TGTGCCAGCAGTCCCGGGACCAACCCAGTTAGTACGCAGTATTTT. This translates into CASSPGTNPVSTQYF.